Presented here are 23 T cell receptor beta chains from one specimen sequenced in a study of CD4 and CD8 cells across lung adenocarcinoma regions. Each CDR3 protein gets one entry after TCRdb re-called the PCR reads with MiXCR. The sample yields some 2,900 distinct CDR3 sequences, 40% to 60% seen once. The sequenced sample consisted of CD8+ T cells from the center of a lung tumor. The receptors originated from a male donor with lung adenocarcinoma. The CD4 and CD8 labels of this study may be unreliable.

This clonotype rates as large (0.1 to 1%). The J gene is TRBJ2-5, the V gene TRBV6-1, with 9 bases matching TRBD1. V was clipped by 1 base and J by 5 bases; unmatched bases: 11. The germline V gene has CDR1 MNHNS and CDR2 SASEGT. The CDR3 is 17 residues long. CDR3 protein: CASSEETGGGGRETQYF. In DNA, the CDR3 is TGTGCCAGCAGTGAAGAGACAGGGGGGGGAGGCAGGGAGACCCAGTACTTC.

V is TRBV11-2 and J is TRBJ2-1, with TRBD2 matching 8 bases. The germline V gene has CDR1 SGHAT and CDR2 FQNNGV. Unmatched junction bases numbered 3, after V lost 2 bases and J lost 0 bases. The CDR3 runs 16 residues. In DNA form, the CDR3 reads TGTGCCAGCAGCTTATCCAGCGGGGGCTCCTACAATGAGCAGTTCTTC. This translates into CASSLSSGGSYNEQFF.

The chain has TRBV6-1 and TRBJ2-7, with 7 bases identical to TRBD1. Germline values: CDR1 MNHNS, CDR2 SASEGT. The V segment lost 6 bases and the J segment 6 bases; nucleotides outside the gene matches: 11. This CDR3 is 14 amino acids long. This CDR3 reads CASSVPGQRPEQYF. DNA for the CDR3: TGTGCCAGCAGCGTACCGGGACAGAGACCCGAGCAGTACTTC.

This clonotype was counted only a few times. The chain joins TRBV27 to TRBJ2-1; 11 bases line up with TRBD2. The CDR3 has 16 residues. The junction had 15 bases not matched to a gene; V was cut back by 5 bases and J by 12 bases. Germline V gene lookup returns CDR1 MNHEY and CDR2 SMNVEV (reference sequence). The CDR3 is CASSLLSGRGVGVQFF. CDR3 nucleotide sequence: TGTGCCAGCAGTCTCCTTAGCGGGAGGGGGGTCGGGGTGCAGTTCTTC.

This chain joins TRBV6-1 and TRBJ2-1; D gene uncertain. Judging by the DNA end, TRBJ2-5 fits better; the J call may be wrong. Germline V gene sequence: CDR1 MNHNS, CDR2 SASEGT. CDR3 length equals 13 residues. The CDR3 region is CASSDSAGGTQYF. DNA of the CDR3: TGTGCCAGCAGTGATTCCGCCGGCGGGACCCAGTACTTC.

The V gene is TRBV6-5, the J gene TRBJ2-4; D is perhaps TRBD1 or TRBD2 (6 bases each). The germline V and J ends were trimmed by 4 bases and 9 bases, with 13 bases remaining between them. The CDR3 is made up of 13 amino acids. The germline V gene encodes CDR1 MNHEY and CDR2 SVGAGI. This chain's CDR3 is CASSFDRRGIQYF. The CDR3, as DNA: TGTGCCAGCAGTTTCGACAGGCGGGGCATTCAGTACTTC.

The chain carries TRBV4-1 and TRBJ2-1; D possibly corresponds to TRBD1 (7 bases). Trimming shortened V by 1 base and J by 8 bases, and 15 bases separated the two germline ends. Germline V gene data show CDR1 as MGHRA and CDR2 as YSYEKL. The CDR3 totals 15 residues. The CDR3 here is CASSQGGAGGDEQFF. CDR3 sequence (DNA): TGCGCCAGCAGCCAAGGGGGGGCAGGGGGTGATGAGCAGTTCTTC.

This clonotype has a count of ten or more. The chain carries TRBV10-3 and TRBJ2-3, with D hard to call. Germline CDR1 reads ENHRY; CDR2 reads SYGVKD. V was shortened by 7 bases and J by 3 bases, with 8 bases between the two germline ends. The CDR3 runs to 12 residues. The CDR3 protein is CAIKESTDTQYF. Here the CDR3 DNA reads TGTGCCATCAAGGAGTCTACAGATACGCAGTATTTT.

In this sample, this clonotype is medium-sized (0.01 to 0.1%). J is TRBJ2-5 and V is TRBV27; perhaps D is TRBD1 or TRBD2 (5 bases each). Germline assignment: CDR1 MNHEY and CDR2 SMNVEV (reference sequence). Trimming left V 6 bases short and J 11 bases short, with 22 bases between. This CDR3 contains 14 residues. The CDR3 coding sequence is TGTGCCAGCAGATTTGCAGGGACGCACTTGGGGCAGTACTTC. It is translated as CASRFAGTHLGQYF.

The chain links TRBV6-1 to TRBJ2-2; D may match TRBD1 or TRBD2 (5 bases each). Trimming shortened V by 6 bases and J by 13 bases, and 30 bases separated the two germline ends. The CDR3 covers 17 residues. Per the germline V gene, CDR1 is MNHNS and CDR2 is SASEGT. CDR3 coding DNA: TGTGCCAGCAGCCAAGTCCTCCAGGGAGTGGGCACCGGGACGCTGTTTTTT. Amino acid sequence: CASSQVLQGVGTGTLFF.

Many counts were recorded for this clonotype. This chain connects TRBV24-1 to TRBJ2-1, with 9 bases fitting TRBD2. The CDR3 runs to 14 residues. Germline V gives CDR1 KGHDR, CDR2 SFDVKD. J was trimmed by 7 bases and V by 10 bases; bases with no gene match: 10. The CDR3 nucleotides read TGTGCCACGTCCTTTTCTAGCGGGAAAAATGAGCAGTTCTTC. This sequence encodes CATSFSSGKNEQFF.

By share of the sample, this clonotype is medium-sized. This sequence joins TRBV6-1 and TRBJ1-1; D not certain. The CDR3 consists of 13 residues. Germline CDR1 and CDR2: MNHNS and SASEGT. Trimming shortened V by 8 bases and J by 3 bases, and 13 bases separated the two germline ends. The CDR3 loop reads CASPSLGYTEAFF. As DNA, the CDR3 is TGTGCCAGCCCCTCCTTGGGGTACACTGAAGCTTTCTTT.

V and J are TRBV6-1 and TRBJ1-4, with D unclear. The V and J ends lost 3 bases and 13 bases respectively, with 12 bases between them. CDR1 and CDR2 (germline): MNHNS, SASEGT. This CDR3 is 12 amino acids long. In DNA, the CDR3 is TGTGCCAGCAGTGATTACTTAGGAGGACTGTTTTTT. Encoded protein: CASSDYLGGLFF.

This clonotype is medium-sized by share. The chain is built from TRBV12-3 or TRBV12-4 and TRBJ2-5, with D unclear. V was trimmed by 8 bases and J by 1 base, leaving 14 bases between them. This CDR3 contains 14 residues. CDR3 DNA: TGTGCCAGCCGATTGGCGGCGCTCCAAGAGACCCAGTACTTC. Protein: CASRLAALQETQYF.

The sample holds one count of this clonotype. Germline is not matched at one junction end, which may reflect a read error. This sequence joins TRBV6-1 and TRBJ2-5; D may be TRBD2 (6 bases). Germline lookup yields CDR1 MNHNS and CDR2 SASEGT. This CDR3 has 15 amino acids. CDR3 DNA sequence: TGTGCCAGGGGTGAAGGGTGGGGGGACCCAGAGACGCAGTACTTC. Translated: CARGEGWGDPETQYF.

The chain has TRBV7-6 and TRBJ2-1; D unresolved. This CDR3 is 14 amino acids long. The germline gives CDR1 SGHVS, CDR2 FNYEAQ. Trimming shortened V by 3 bases and J by 8 bases, and 14 bases separated the two germline ends. CDR3 region: CASSFGTVADEQFF. The CDR3 DNA reads as TGTGCCAGCAGCTTTGGAACAGTGGCGGATGAGCAGTTCTTC.

This clonotype counts as medium-sized. J is TRBJ2-1 and V is TRBV6-1, with D perhaps given as TRBD1 or TRBD2 (7 bases each). The end of the DNA aligns better with TRBJ2-7, so the J call may be wrong. The germline V gene has CDR1 MNHNS and CDR2 SASEGT. This CDR3 comprises 14 residues. The CDR3 reads CASSDRGGSVEQYF. The CDR3 region has the DNA TGTGCCAGCAGTGACAGGGGGGGTTCCGTCGAGCAGTACTTC.

This chain joins TRBV6-1 and TRBJ1-4, with D hard to call. Per germline, CDR1 MNHNS and CDR2 SASEGT. The length of the CDR3 is 14 residues. V lost 6 bases and J lost 7, with 15 bases in between. The DNA for the CDR3 is TGTGCCAGCAGAGCCGGGAACGCGGGTGAAAAACTGTTTTTT. It encodes CASRAGNAGEKLFF.

The chain has TRBV6-1 and TRBJ2-1, with TRBD1 identical over 7 bases. Germline CDR1 and CDR2: MNHNS and SASEGT. The V gene end was trimmed by 8 bases and the J gene end by 2 bases; junction bases not matched to a gene: 15. This CDR3 is built from 17 residues. The CDR3 spells CASPDRSGGKAYNEQFF. DNA for the CDR3: TGTGCCAGCCCCGATCGTTCAGGGGGTAAGGCCTACAATGAGCAGTTCTTC.

This clonotype has just one count. The DNA for the CDR3 is TGTGCCAGCAGTCCGACTAGGGGATTTGACGAGACCCAGTACTTC. Its protein product is CASSPTRGFDETQYF. V usage is TRBV6-1 and J usage is TRBJ2-5, with D possibly being TRBD2 (6 bases). The CDR3 consists of 15 residues. Trimming took 5 bases from V and 5 from J, leaving 18 bases between them. Germline CDR1 MNHNS, CDR2 SASEGT.

This clonotype was found a few times. The CDR3 nucleotides are TGTGCCAGCAGTCCCGGCCCCTCTGGGGCCAACGTCCTGACTTTC. This encodes CASSPGPSGANVLTF. The chain combines TRBV6-1 with TRBJ2-6; no reliable D call. This CDR3 is built from 15 residues. Germline V gene lookup returns CDR1 MNHNS and CDR2 SASEGT. V shed 5 bases and J shed 0 bases, with 8 bases lying between them.

The genes are TRBV7-2 and TRBJ2-5; 7 bases are shared with TRBD2. CDR3 size: 14 residues. Germline-derived CDR1 and CDR2 are SGHTA and FQGNSA. Germline trimming cut 7 bases from V and 2 bases from J; bases unmatched to any gene: 7. CDR3 in DNA: TGTGCCAGCACGAGAGCGGGACCGCAAGAGACCCAGTACTTC. Protein sequence: CASTRAGPQETQYF.

The CDR3 DNA reads TGTGCCAGCAGCCCCTCGTCTGATAATGAGCAGTTCTTC. Protein sequence: CASSPSSDNEQFF. The chain is built from TRBV11-3 and TRBJ2-1; D is undetermined. The germline V and J ends were trimmed by 5 bases and 7 bases, with 12 bases remaining between them. In germline, CDR1 is SGHNT, CDR2 YENEEA. The CDR3 length is 13 residues.